A selection of T cell receptor beta chains follows, all from one sample in a study of T cells in localized non-small cell lung cancer. Assay: immunoSEQ multiplex PCR; the TCRdb copy retains only in-frame clones and omits some. The sample lists around 40,000 clones, 86% occurring once. This material consisted of peripheral blood, taken before any cancer treatment. The receptors were sampled from a woman between 18 and 50 years old with stage III lung adenocarcinoma. Each CDR3 is given with its conserved first and last residue. Fields, in order: J gene, V gene, CDR3 protein.

TRBJ1-6 | TRBV18 | CASSPGQNNSPLHF
TRBJ1-1 | TRBV14 | CASSGLAVGAFF
TRBJ2-4 | TRBV29-1 | CSASTGGAKNIQYF
TRBJ1-2 | TRBV7-2 | CASSLERLYGYTF
TRBJ2-1 | TRBV19 | CASRESSYNEQFF
TRBJ1-1 | TRBV7-8 | CASNLVGGAGETEAFF
TRBJ2-7 | TRBV9 | CASSVGGAPYEQYF
TRBJ1-5 | TRBV6-4 | CASSDSGGPQHF
TRBJ2-2 | TRBV7-8 | CASSLNRWGRTDGELFF
TRBJ1-2 | TRBV7-6 | CASSSNLAGGGYTF
TRBJ1-2 | TRBV30 | CAWIPSAAGFGGYTF